A selection of T cell receptor beta chains follows, all from one sample in a study of blood T cell repertoires in COVID-19. Profiled with immunoSEQ multiplex PCR; TCRdb holds only in-frame clones, not every one. The sample carries more than 200,000 clones, approximately 91% recorded once. Sequencing input: peripheral blood. These receptors came from a human donor in a cohort sampled during active COVID-19. Both conserved end residues are trimmed from each CDR3. The order of the fields is CDR3 protein, V gene.

CDR3: ASSLARTGGGQPQH
V: TRBV11-2

CDR3: ASSIWGGAGQPQH
V: TRBV19

CDR3: ASSQGVRGYTEAF
V: TRBV4-1

CDR3: ASSLWRVISYEQY
V: TRBV28

CDR3: ASSGTAEKGFGYT
V: TRBV5-6

CDR3: ATSDPGTGETQY
V: TRBV24-1

CDR3: ASSVLQAGGTYNEQF
V: TRBV5-1

CDR3: ASSQDTVQGKNIQY
V: TRBV3-1/TRBV3-2

CDR3: ASSTTGVSAQH
V: TRBV6-2/TRBV6-3

CDR3: ASSRDRESSPLH
V: TRBV4-3

CDR3: ASSMQTEDYGYT
V: TRBV19

CDR3: ASSQARGTEAF
V: TRBV3-1/TRBV3-2

CDR3: ASSSRLNSEAF
V: TRBV7-6

CDR3: ASSQSGQGAYQPQH
V: TRBV7-2

CDR3: ASSSRQGGDYGYT
V: TRBV5-6

CDR3: ASSVEGINSPLH
V: TRBV7-9

CDR3: ASTLGGDPQETQY
V: TRBV5-1

CDR3: ASSMDFRDRTYEQY
V: TRBV19

CDR3: ASSLGFGELF
V: TRBV7-3

CDR3: ASSHKTANTEAF
V: TRBV4-1

CDR3: ASSPPPGQAGNEKLF
V: TRBV5-1

CDR3: ASSPPNPTGLYGYT
V: TRBV4-1

CDR3: ASAGTGIYEQY
V: TRBV19

CDR3: AISDFRANQPQH
V: TRBV10-3

CDR3: ASSLGRANEKLF
V: TRBV5-8

CDR3: ASSLKGQGTEAF
V: TRBV7-3